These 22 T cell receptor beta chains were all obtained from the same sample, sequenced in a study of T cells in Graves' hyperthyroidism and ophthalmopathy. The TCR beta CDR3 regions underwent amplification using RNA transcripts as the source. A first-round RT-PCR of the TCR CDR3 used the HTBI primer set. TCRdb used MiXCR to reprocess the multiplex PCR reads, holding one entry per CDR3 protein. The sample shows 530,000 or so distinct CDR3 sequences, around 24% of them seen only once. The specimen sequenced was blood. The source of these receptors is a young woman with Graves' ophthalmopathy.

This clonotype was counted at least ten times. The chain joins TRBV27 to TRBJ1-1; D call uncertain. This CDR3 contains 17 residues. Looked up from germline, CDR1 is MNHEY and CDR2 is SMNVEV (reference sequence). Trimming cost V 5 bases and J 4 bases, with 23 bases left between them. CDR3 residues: CASSPSQDWVKVTEAFF. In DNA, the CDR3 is TGTGCCAGCAGTCCTTCCCAAGATTGGGTAAAAGTCACTGAAGCTTTCTTT.

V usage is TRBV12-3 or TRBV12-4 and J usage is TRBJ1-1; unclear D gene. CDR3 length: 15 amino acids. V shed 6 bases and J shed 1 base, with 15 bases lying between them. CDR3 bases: TGTGCCAGCAGCTTCGCGGGATCCTGGAACACTGAAGCTTTCTTT. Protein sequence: CASSFAGSWNTEAFF.

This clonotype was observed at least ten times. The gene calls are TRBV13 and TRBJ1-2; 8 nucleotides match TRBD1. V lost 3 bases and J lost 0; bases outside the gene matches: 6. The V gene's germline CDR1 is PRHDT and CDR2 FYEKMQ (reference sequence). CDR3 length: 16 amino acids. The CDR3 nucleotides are TGTGCCAGCAGCTTCGGGACAGGCAACTCTAACTATGGCTACACCTTC. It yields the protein CASSFGTGNSNYGYTF.

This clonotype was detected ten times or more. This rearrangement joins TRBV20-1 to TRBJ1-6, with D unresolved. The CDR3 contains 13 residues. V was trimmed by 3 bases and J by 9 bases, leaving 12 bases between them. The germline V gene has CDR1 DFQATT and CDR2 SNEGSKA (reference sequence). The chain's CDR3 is CSASPGSGSPLHF. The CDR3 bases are TGCAGTGCTAGTCCGGGGTCCGGTTCACCCCTCCACTTT.

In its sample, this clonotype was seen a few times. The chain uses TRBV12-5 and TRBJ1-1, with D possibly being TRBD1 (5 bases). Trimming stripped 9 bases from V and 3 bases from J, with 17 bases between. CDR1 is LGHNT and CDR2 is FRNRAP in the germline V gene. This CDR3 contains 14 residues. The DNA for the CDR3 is TGTGCTAGCAGTAGGCGGGGGGGGGACACTGAAGCTTTCTTT. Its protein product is CASSRRGGDTEAFF.

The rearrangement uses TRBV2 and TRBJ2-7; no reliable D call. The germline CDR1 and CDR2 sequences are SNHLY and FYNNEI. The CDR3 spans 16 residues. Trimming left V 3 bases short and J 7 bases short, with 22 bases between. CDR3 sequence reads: CASSDFPESFGREQYF. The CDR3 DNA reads TGTGCCAGCAGTGATTTTCCGGAATCCTTTGGGCGAGAGCAGTACTTC.

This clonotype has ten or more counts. CDR3 sequence (DNA): TGTGCCAGCAGGCTGGACACGGATCGGAGTCTCTATGGCTACACCTTC. Protein sequence: CASRLDTDRSLYGYTF. The chain links TRBV2 to TRBJ1-2; D possibly corresponds to TRBD1 (5 bases). There are 16 residues in the CDR3. Between the trimmed V and J ends, which lost 6 bases and 4 bases, there was a span of 21 bases. Germline V CDR1 and CDR2: SNHLY, FYNNEI.

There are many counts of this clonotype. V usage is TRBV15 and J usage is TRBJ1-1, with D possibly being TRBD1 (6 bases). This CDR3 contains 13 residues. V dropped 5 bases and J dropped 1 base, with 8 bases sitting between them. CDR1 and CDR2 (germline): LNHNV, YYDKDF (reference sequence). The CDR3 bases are TGTGCCACCAGCGGGGGGGCGAACACTGAAGCTTTCTTT. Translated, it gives CATSGGANTEAFF.

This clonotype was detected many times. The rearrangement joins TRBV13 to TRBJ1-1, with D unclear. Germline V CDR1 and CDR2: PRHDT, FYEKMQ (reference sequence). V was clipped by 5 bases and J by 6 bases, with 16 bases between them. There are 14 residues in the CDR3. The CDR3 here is CASSHWTDSAEAFF. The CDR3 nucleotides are TGTGCCAGCAGCCACTGGACGGATAGTGCTGAAGCTTTCTTT.

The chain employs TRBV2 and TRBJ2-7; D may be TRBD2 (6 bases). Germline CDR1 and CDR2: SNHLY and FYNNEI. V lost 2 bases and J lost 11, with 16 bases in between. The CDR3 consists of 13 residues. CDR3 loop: CASSETLEGKKYF. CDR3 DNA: TGTGCCAGCAGTGAAACCTTGGAGGGGAAGAAGTACTTC.

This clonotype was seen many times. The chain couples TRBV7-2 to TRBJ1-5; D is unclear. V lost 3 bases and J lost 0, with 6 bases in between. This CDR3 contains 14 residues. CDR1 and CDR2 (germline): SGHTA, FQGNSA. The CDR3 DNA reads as TGTGCCAGCAGCTTGCATAATAGCAATCAGCCCCAGCATTTT. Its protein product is CASSLHNSNQPQHF.

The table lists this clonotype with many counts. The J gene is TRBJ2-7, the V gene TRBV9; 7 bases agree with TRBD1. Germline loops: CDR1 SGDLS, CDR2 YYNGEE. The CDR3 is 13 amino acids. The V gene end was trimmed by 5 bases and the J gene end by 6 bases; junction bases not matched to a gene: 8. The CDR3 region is CASSLTRGSEQYF. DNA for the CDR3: TGTGCCAGCAGTCTGACCAGGGGGAGCGAGCAGTACTTC.

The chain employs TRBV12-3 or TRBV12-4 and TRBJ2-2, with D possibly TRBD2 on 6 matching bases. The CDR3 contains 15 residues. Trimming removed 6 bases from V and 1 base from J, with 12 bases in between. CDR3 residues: CASRLGGMNTGELFF. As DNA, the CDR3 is TGTGCCAGCAGGCTGGGGGGAATGAACACCGGGGAGCTGTTTTTT.

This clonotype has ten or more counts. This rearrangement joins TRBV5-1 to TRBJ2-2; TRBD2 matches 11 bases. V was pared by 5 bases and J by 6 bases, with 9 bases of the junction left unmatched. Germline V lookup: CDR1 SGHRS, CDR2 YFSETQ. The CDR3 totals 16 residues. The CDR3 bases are TGCGCCAGCAGGCCTACCACTAGCGGGGGAGCCGGGGAGCTGTTTTTT. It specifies CASRPTTSGGAGELFF.

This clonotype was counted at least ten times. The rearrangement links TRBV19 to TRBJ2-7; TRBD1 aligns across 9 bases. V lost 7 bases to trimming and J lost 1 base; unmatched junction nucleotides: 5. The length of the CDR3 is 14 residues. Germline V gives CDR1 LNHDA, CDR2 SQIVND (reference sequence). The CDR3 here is CASTGTGRSYEQYF. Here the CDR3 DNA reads TGTGCCAGTACTGGGACAGGGAGATCCTACGAGCAGTACTTC.

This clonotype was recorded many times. The CDR3 reads CASSPLTGNTIYF. CDR3 in DNA: TGTGCCAGCAGTCCCCTCACTGGAAACACCATATATTTT. This chain joins TRBV6-1 and TRBJ1-3; no clear D. The CDR3 is made up of 13 amino acids. V gave up 5 bases and J gave up 2 bases, with 7 bases separating them. Germline loops: CDR1 MNHNS, CDR2 SASEGT.

CDR3 in amino acids: CASTHGGSGGTEAFF. The CDR3 coding sequence is TGTGCCAGTACCCACGGGGGGTCAGGGGGCACTGAAGCTTTCTTT. This sequence joins TRBV19 and TRBJ1-1; 7 nucleotides align to TRBD1. Germline assignment: CDR1 LNHDA and CDR2 SQIVND (reference sequence). V lost 7 bases and J lost 4; bases outside the gene matches: 12. The CDR3 has 15 residues.

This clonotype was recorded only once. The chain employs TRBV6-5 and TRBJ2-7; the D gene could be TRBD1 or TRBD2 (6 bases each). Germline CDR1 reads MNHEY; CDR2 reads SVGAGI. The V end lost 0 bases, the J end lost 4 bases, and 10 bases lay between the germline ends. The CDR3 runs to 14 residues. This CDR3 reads CASSYSGGWYEQYF. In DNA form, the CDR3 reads TGTGCCAGCAGTTACTCGGGGGGCTGGTACGAGCAGTACTTC.

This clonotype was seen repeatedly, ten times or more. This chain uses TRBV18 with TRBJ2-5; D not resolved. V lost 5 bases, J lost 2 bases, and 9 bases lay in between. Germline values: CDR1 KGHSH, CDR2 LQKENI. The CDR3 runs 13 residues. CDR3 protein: CASSAQRQETQYF. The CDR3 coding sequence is TGTGCCAGCTCAGCACAGAGACAAGAGACCCAGTACTTC.

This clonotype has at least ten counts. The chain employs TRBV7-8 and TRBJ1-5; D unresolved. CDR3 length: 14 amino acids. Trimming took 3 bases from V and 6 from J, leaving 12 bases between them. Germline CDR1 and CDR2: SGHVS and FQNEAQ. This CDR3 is CASSFPGSGQPQHF. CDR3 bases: TGTGCCAGCAGCTTCCCCGGGTCTGGTCAGCCCCAGCATTTT. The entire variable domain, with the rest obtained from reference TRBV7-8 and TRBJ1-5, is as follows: GAGVSQSPRYKVAKRGQDVALRCDPISGHVSLFWYQQALGQGPEFLTYFQNEAQLDKSGLPSDRFFAERPEGSVSTLKIQRTQQEDSAVYLCASSFPGSGQPQHFGDGTRLSIL.

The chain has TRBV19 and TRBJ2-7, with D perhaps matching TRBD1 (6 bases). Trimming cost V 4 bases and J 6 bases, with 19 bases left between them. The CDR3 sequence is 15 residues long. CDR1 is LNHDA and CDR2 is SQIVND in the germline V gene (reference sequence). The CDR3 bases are TGTGCCAGTAGTAACCCTCAGGGGCGGGCCGTCGAGCAGTACTTC. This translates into CASSNPQGRAVEQYF. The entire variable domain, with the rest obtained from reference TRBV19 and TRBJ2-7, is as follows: DGGITQSPKYLFRKEGQNVTLSCEQNLNHDAMYWYRQDPGQGLRLIYYSQIVNDFQKGDIAEGYSVSREKKESFPLTVTSAQKNPTAFYLCASSNPQGRAVEQYFGPGTRLTVT.

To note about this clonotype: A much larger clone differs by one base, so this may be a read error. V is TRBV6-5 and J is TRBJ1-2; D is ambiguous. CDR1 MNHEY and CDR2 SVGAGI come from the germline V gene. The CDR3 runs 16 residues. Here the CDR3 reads CASSYSGSPPNHGYIF. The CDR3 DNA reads TGTGCCAGCAGTTACTCTGGCAGCCCGCCTAACCATGGCTACATCTTC.